A selection of T cell receptor beta chains follows, all from one sample in a study of T cells in Graves' hyperthyroidism and ophthalmopathy. TCRdb re-called the multiplex PCR reads with MiXCR, one entry per CDR3 protein. The data show about 560,000 distinct CDR3 sequences, around 17% seen once. The sequenced sample consisted of blood. These receptors all stem from a woman between 18 and 30 years old with Graves' hyperthyroidism. CDR3s include the opening cysteine and the closing phenylalanine or tryptophan. D genes are given only for firm matches. Clone size is shown for a subset of rows, as once, few, many or a class of expanded clone.

V gene	D gene	J gene	clone size	CDR3 DNA	CDR3 protein
TRBV27	TRBD2	TRBJ2-7	-	TGTGCCAGCAGTTTACTCATAGCGGGAGGAGGGTACGAGCAGTACTTC	CASSLLIAGGGYEQYF
TRBV4-1	-	TRBJ1-2	-	TGCGCCAGCAGCCAAGGACACGGAGGGGCTTCGGGCTATGGCTACACCTTC	CASSQGHGGASGYGYTF
TRBV14	-	TRBJ2-7	-	TGTGCCAGCAGCCAGACGGGCGACTTCTCCTACGAGCAGTACTTC	CASSQTGDFSYEQYF
TRBV29-1	-	TRBJ2-1	-	TGCAGCGTTGAGCAAGGAGAGGCCTCTGGTAATGAGCAGTTCTTC	CSVEQGEASGNEQFF
TRBV12-3/TRBV12-4	-	TRBJ2-4	many	TGTGCCAGTAGGGACGGGACACATAAAAACATTCAGTACTTC	CASRDGTHKNIQYF
TRBV28	TRBD1	TRBJ2-7	few	TGTGCCAGCAGTTTAGCAGGACAGGGTCCCTACGAGCAGTACTTC	CASSLAGQGPYEQYF
TRBV3-1	TRBD2	TRBJ2-2	many	TGTGCCAGCAGCCAGTCTAGCGGGGGGGCCGGGGAGCTGTTTTTT	CASSQSSGGAGELFF
TRBV4-3	-	TRBJ2-5	-	TGCGCCAGCAGCCCCGGTCTAAATGCCGAGACCCAGTACTTC	CASSPGLNAETQYF
TRBV20-1	TRBD2	TRBJ2-3	-	TGCAGTGCTAACTTACTAGCGGGAGGGCCCTACCGCACAGATACGCAGTATTTT	CSANLLAGGPYRTDTQYF
TRBV6-1	TRBD2	TRBJ2-3	few	TGTGCCAGCAGCCTAGACGGACTAGCGGGAGGTTATTACACAGATACGCAGTATTTT	CASSLDGLAGGYYTDTQYF
TRBV5-6	-	TRBJ2-7	many	TGTGCCAGCAGCTTGACTAGCAGCGAGCAGTACTTC	CASSLTSSEQYF
TRBV7-2	-	TRBJ1-2	-	TGTGCCAGCAGCTTAAGAGGGCAGGAAGATGGCTACACCTTC	CASSLRGQEDGYTF
TRBV20-1	-	TRBJ1-5	-	TGCAGTGCTAGAAGGACAGCTAATCAGCCCCAGCATTTT	CSARRTANQPQHF
TRBV19	TRBD1	TRBJ1-1	few	TGTGCCAGTAGTTCCGGAGGGGGCAAGTGGGGCACTGAAGCTTTCTTT	CASSSGGGKWGTEAFF
TRBV2	TRBD2	TRBJ2-1	many	TGTGCCAGCAGAACTAGCGTCGATGAGCAGTTCTTC	CASRTSVDEQFF
TRBV12-3/TRBV12-4	-	TRBJ2-6	-	TGTGCCATCCGTAAGTCGCGCTCTGGGGCCAACGTCCTGACTTTC	CAIRKSRSGANVLTF
TRBV7-2	TRBD2	TRBJ2-3	many	TGTGCCAGCAGCTCATCTCGCGGGAGGGCCGCGGATACGCAGTATTTT	CASSSSRGRAADTQYF
TRBV20-1	-	TRBJ2-7	-	TGCAGTGCTAGAGATGTTGAAGGGGCCTACGAGCAGTACTTC	CSARDVEGAYEQYF
TRBV7-9	-	TRBJ2-7	-	TGTGCCAGCAGCGTTGTAGTTGACGAGCAGTACTTC	CASSVVVDEQYF
TRBV5-1	-	TRBJ2-2	many	TGCGCCAGCAGCCAAGCCTCACTCACCGGGGAGCTGTTTTTT	CASSQASLTGELFF
TRBV2	-	TRBJ1-5	many	TGTGCCAGCGGGGCGGGGGCCTCCAATCAGCCCCAGCATTTT	CASGAGASNQPQHF
TRBV7-8	TRBD2	TRBJ2-1	-	TGTGCCAGCAGCTTTAGGCTAGCGGGGGGAAATGAGCAGTTCTTC	CASSFRLAGGNEQFF
TRBV2	-	TRBJ2-3	-	TGTGCCAGCACTACTAGGATGGGCACAGATACGCAGTATTTT	CASTTRMGTDTQYF
TRBV4-3	-	TRBJ1-4	-	TGCGCCAGCAGCCAAGGACTGAATAATGAAAAACTGTTTTTT	CASSQGLNNEKLFF
TRBV20-1	TRBD1	TRBJ2-5	few	TGCAGTGCTAGACCGGACAGGGCCTCTCAAGAGACCCAGTACTTC	CSARPDRASQETQYF
TRBV2	-	TRBJ2-1	many	TGTGCCAGCAGTGAAAGTGGGTTGCACAATGAGCAGTTCTTC	CASSESGLHNEQFF
TRBV2	-	TRBJ2-1	few	TGTGCCAGTTCCCGGGTCCCAGAGCAGTTCTTC	CASSRVPEQFF
TRBV30	-	TRBJ2-3	many	TGTGCCTGGAGTCAAGACGGCACAGATACGCAGTATTTT	CAWSQDGTDTQYF
TRBV6-1	TRBD2	TRBJ2-7	few	TGTGCCAGCAGGCGGGGGGCCAGCTCCTACGAGCAGTACTTC	CASRRGASSYEQYF
TRBV6-1	TRBD2	TRBJ2-1	-	TGTGCCAGCAGTCCTTGGGGCTCGACTAGCCGAAACAATGAGCAGTTCTTC	CASSPWGSTSRNNEQFF
TRBV29-1	-	TRBJ2-1	many	TGCAGCGTCATCCGACAGCCGTTCTCCTACAATGAGCAGTTCTTC	CSVIRQPFSYNEQFF
TRBV4-3	TRBD2	TRBJ2-3	-	TGCGCCAGCAGCCAAGAGGGGACTAGCGGCACAGATACGCAGTATTTT	CASSQEGTSGTDTQYF
TRBV6-2/TRBV6-3	TRBD1	TRBJ1-1	-	TGTGCCAGCAGTTACCTCCCACAGGGGGCTACGAACACTGAAGCTTTCTTT	CASSYLPQGATNTEAFF
TRBV27	-	TRBJ2-1	many	TGTGCCAGCAGTTTATCGTTGACGGGAGAGCAGTTCTTC	CASSLSLTGEQFF
TRBV6-2/TRBV6-3	-	TRBJ2-5	many	TGTGCCAGCGACGACGGGTACCAAGAGACCCAGTACTTC	CASDDGYQETQYF
TRBV29-1	-	TRBJ1-1	many	TGCAGCGTTTCGACGGAGAACACTGAAGCTTTCTTT	CSVSTENTEAFF
TRBV19	TRBD1	TRBJ1-1	few	TGTGCCAGTAGTATTGCGGACAGGGCGACTGAAGCTTTCTTT	CASSIADRATEAFF
TRBV7-3	-	TRBJ2-3	many	TGTGCCAGCAGCTTAGCTGGCAGGGGGGCCCTTGGAGGGCAGTATTTT	CASSLAGRGALGGQYF
TRBV27	TRBD1	TRBJ1-3	few	TGTGCCAGTCGTACAGGGGCCCTCTCTGGAAACACCATATATTTT	CASRTGALSGNTIYF
TRBV10-1	-	TRBJ1-6	-	TGCGCCAGCAGTGAGTGGGATTCACCCCTCCACTTT	CASSEWDSPLHF
TRBV7-6	-	TRBJ2-3	-	TGTGCCAGCAGCCGGCCGTTAGGGGAAAGCACAGATACGCAGTATTTT	CASSRPLGESTDTQYF
TRBV28	TRBD2	TRBJ2-3	few	TGTGCCAGCAGCCGGAGCGGAGCCGGGGGGACGCAGTATTTT	CASSRSGAGGTQYF
TRBV6-5	-	TRBJ2-3	-	TGTGCCAGCAGTTACTCGACTAGATCAGATACGCAGTATTTT	CASSYSTRSDTQYF
TRBV6-1	-	TRBJ1-5	many	TGTGCCAGCAGTCCGCGCCCATCCGACGGCCAGCCCCAGCATTTT	CASSPRPSDGQPQHF
TRBV28	-	TRBJ2-7	many	TGTGCCAGCAGTTTTGAGGAATGGTCCTACGAGCAGTACTTC	CASSFEEWSYEQYF
TRBV3-1	-	TRBJ2-2	many	TGTGCCAGCAGCCAAGGGACGGTTCACGCCGGGGAGCTGTTTTTT	CASSQGTVHAGELFF
TRBV10-1	-	TRBJ2-5	few	TGCGCCAGCAGTGAATTGGGGGGGCCCCAAGAGACCCAGTACTTC	CASSELGGPQETQYF
TRBV10-3	-	TRBJ2-7	few	TGTGCCATCAGTGAGCCCGCATACGAGCAGTACTTC	CAISEPAYEQYF
TRBV2	TRBD2	TRBJ2-7	many	TGTGCCAGCAGTCCCGGGACTAACGAGCAGTACTTC	CASSPGTNEQYF
TRBV4-2	-	TRBJ1-4	-	TGTGCCAGCAGCCAAGAGACTGCGGGTGAAAAACTGTTTTTT	CASSQETAGEKLFF
TRBV27	-	TRBJ2-1	few	TGTGCCAGCAGTCCAGGGACACTCAATGAGCAGTTCTTC	CASSPGTLNEQFF
TRBV29-1	-	TRBJ1-1	-	TGCAGCGTTTTAAGGACGGCGAACACTGAAGCTTTCTTT	CSVLRTANTEAFF
TRBV20-1	-	TRBJ2-1	many	TGCAGTGCTAGTAAGGTCGCGGGGATCAATGAGCAGTTCTTC	CSASKVAGINEQFF
TRBV11-3	TRBD1	TRBJ2-1	many	TGTGCCAGCAGCTTTTCAGGACAGGGAAGGGAGCAGTTCTTC	CASSFSGQGREQFF
TRBV25-1	TRBD2	TRBJ2-2	-	TGTGCCAGCAGTGAATTCAGGAGCGGGGCTAACACCGGGGAGCTGTTTTTT	CASSEFRSGANTGELFF
TRBV12-3/TRBV12-4	-	TRBJ1-6	many	TGTGCCAGCAGTTTACGGGGATCGAGCTCCTATAATTCACCCCTCCACTTT	CASSLRGSSSYNSPLHF
TRBV20-1	-	TRBJ1-4	many	TGCAGTGCTAGAGAACCACCGGACGAAAAACTGTTTTTT	CSAREPPDEKLFF
TRBV6-1	-	TRBJ1-2	few	TGTGCCAGCATGCGACCATCTAAGGGCTATGGCTACACCTTC	CASMRPSKGYGYTF
TRBV10-3	TRBD1	TRBJ1-1	-	TGTGCCATCACTACTCTCCCGACAGGGGTGAACACTGAAGCTTTCTTT	CAITTLPTGVNTEAFF